Following are 7 T cell receptor beta chains from one sample sequenced in a study of blood T cell repertoires in COVID-19. The method was immunoSEQ multiplex PCR; TCRdb's version includes in-frame clones alone and lacks a portion of them. The sample contains around 400,000 clones, 70% to 90% of which appear only once. The sample taken for sequencing was peripheral blood. The receptors come from an older woman with COVID-19, enrolled during active disease.

The gene calls are TRBV2 and TRBJ2-1; D remains ambiguous. The CDR3 spans 12 residues. The V end was cut by 8 bases, the J end by 6 bases, with 11 bases between. Germline V gives CDR1 SNHLY, CDR2 FYNNEI. The CDR3 loop reads CASQAPTNEQFF. CDR3 bases: TGTGCCAGCCAGGCCCCTACCAATGAGCAGTTCTTC. The variable domain in full, completed from reference TRBV2 and TRBJ2-1, reads EPEVTQTPSHQVTQMGQEVILRCVPISNHLYFYWYRQILGQKVEFLVSFYNNEISEKSEIFDDQFSVERPDGSNFTLKIRSTKLEDSAMYFCASQAPTNEQFFGPGTRLTVL.

A word on this clone: Other DNA sequences in this specimen translate into the identical CDR3. The chain carries TRBV9 and TRBJ1-4; perhaps TRBD1 as D (6 bases). The V and J ends lost 0 bases and 6 bases respectively, with 9 bases between them. The CDR3 spans 14 residues. Germline V lookup: CDR1 SGDLS, CDR2 YYNGEE. The CDR3 DNA reads TGTGCCAGCAGCGTAGGGCAGGGGTATGAAAAACTGTTTTTT. Translated: CASSVGQGYEKLFF.

The rearrangement uses TRBV7-2 and TRBJ2-7; TRBD2 is a possible D gene (6 bases). The CDR3 is 15 amino acids. Germline loops: CDR1 SGHTA, CDR2 FQGNSA. The V end lost 2 bases, the J end lost 5 bases, and 16 bases lay between the germline ends. The CDR3, as DNA: TGTGCCAGCAGCTTACCCCCCGGGGGTAGCAACGAGCAGTACTTC. It yields the protein CASSLPPGGSNEQYF.

This clone came up once. The gene calls are TRBV2 and TRBJ2-2; 9 bases are a match to TRBD1. Unmatched junction bases numbered 2, after V lost 5 bases and J lost 4 bases. This CDR3 has 14 amino acids. Per germline, CDR1 SNHLY and CDR2 FYNNEI. CDR3 DNA sequence: TGTGCCAGCAGTCTACAGGGGGCCACCGGGGAGCTGTTTTTT. Residues: CASSLQGATGELFF.

The chain recombines TRBV9 with TRBJ1-3; D is unclear. Between the trimmed V and J ends, which lost 6 bases and 0 bases, there was a span of 7 bases. Germline assignment: CDR1 SGDLS and CDR2 YYNGEE. CDR3 length: 13 amino acids. The CDR3 here is CASTENSGNTIYF. CDR3 coding DNA: TGTGCCAGCACTGAGAACTCTGGAAACACCATATATTTT.

This sequence joins TRBV18 and TRBJ1-3, with a possible D match to TRBD1 (6 bases). The CDR3 has 17 residues. Trimming took 4 bases from V and 0 from J, leaving 16 bases between them. Per the germline V gene, CDR1 is KGHSH and CDR2 is LQKENI. The CDR3 DNA sequence: TGTGCCAGCTCACAGCTAGAACAGGGCGGCTCTGGAAACACCATATATTTT. Translated: CASSQLEQGGSGNTIYF. The full variable domain, its missing parts supplied by reference TRBV18 and TRBJ1-3, is NAGVMQNPRHLVRRRGQEARLRCSPMKGHSHVYWYRQLPEEGLKFMVYLQKENIIDESGMPKERFSAEFPKEGPSILRIQQVVRGDSAAYFCASSQLEQGGSGNTIYFGEGSWLTVV.

The V and J genes are TRBV5-1 and TRBJ2-3, with D perhaps matching TRBD2 (5 bases). Trimming left V 2 bases short and J 0 bases short, with 16 bases between. The V gene's germline CDR1 is SGHRS and CDR2 YFSETQ. This CDR3 is built from 17 residues. The CDR3 here is CASSFHRGRSSTDTQYF. CDR3 bases: TGCGCCAGCAGCTTCCACCGCGGGCGCTCTAGCACAGATACGCAGTATTTT.